The 20 T cell receptor beta chains presented below share a single source sample, sequenced in a study of shared T cell receptors in the human thymus. The assay was immunoSEQ multiplex PCR, and TCRdb's table has in-frame clones only and misses some. The table includes some 720,000 clones, around nine tenths detected once. These data were likewise used in another study, on human thymus T cells.

Sequencing was done on a sample of thymocytes. These receptors all stem from a boy less than two years old with a congenital heart defect.

This clone was recorded only once. The gene calls are TRBV5-8 and TRBJ1-2, with D perhaps matching TRBD1 (5 bases). This CDR3 region has 13 residues. Germline CDR1 and CDR2: SGHTS and YDEGEE. V dropped 4 bases and J dropped 7 bases, with 14 bases sitting between them. The CDR3 bases are TGTGCCAGCAGCCCAGGGTTAACCGGTGGCTACACCTTC. It translates to CASSPGLTGGYTF.

The chain couples TRBV2 to TRBJ2-5; TRBD2 is a possible D gene (7 bases). The assigned J gene may be wrong: the sequence end matches TRBJ2-7 better. The CDR3 is 16 amino acids. Germline values: CDR1 SNHLY, CDR2 FYNNEI. The CDR3 reads CASSEGWGGEPYEQYF. In DNA form, the CDR3 reads TGTGCCAGCAGTGAAGGTTGGGGGGGCGAACCCTACGAGCAGTACTTC.

The chain carries TRBV27 and TRBJ2-1, with TRBD2 matching 9 bases. CDR3 length: 16 amino acids. From germline, CDR1 is MNHEY and CDR2 SMNVEV (reference sequence). Trimming cost V 6 bases and J 3 bases; bases outside gene matches: 9. The CDR3 nucleotides read TGTGCCAGCAGCCAACACGGGACTAGCAACTACAATGAGCAGTTCTTC. Protein sequence: CASSQHGTSNYNEQFF.

This clone appeared a few times. CDR3 amino acids: CASSLVGTSGGEQYF. As DNA, the CDR3 is TGTGCCAGCAGCTTAGTAGGGACTAGCGGGGGAGAGCAGTACTTC. V usage is TRBV7-9 and J usage is TRBJ2-7; 14 positions agree with TRBD2. Germline V gene sequence: CDR1 SEHNR, CDR2 FQNEAQ (reference sequence). J was trimmed by 7 bases and V by 1 base; bases with no gene match: 3. The CDR3 extends over 15 amino acids.

V usage is TRBV30 and J usage is TRBJ2-1; 8 nucleotides agree with TRBD2. Germline V gives CDR1 GTSNPN, CDR2 SVGIG (reference sequence). V gave up 5 bases and J gave up 0 bases; unmatched junction bases: 21. The CDR3 is 20 residues long. The chain's CDR3 is CAWETSSGPLVLSSYNEQFF. The CDR3 DNA reads TGTGCCTGGGAGACTTCTAGCGGGCCTTTAGTCCTGAGCTCCTACAATGAGCAGTTCTTC.

V is TRBV5-6 and J is TRBJ2-3; 9 nucleotides match TRBD2. The CDR3 extends over 17 amino acids. Germline loops: CDR1 SGHDT, CDR2 YYEEEE. With 4 bases clipped from V and 3 bases from J, the junction kept 12 bases outside the gene matches. As DNA, the CDR3 is TGTGCCAGCAGCCACCAGACTAGCGGAGGAGGGACAGATACGCAGTATTTT. This encodes CASSHQTSGGGTDTQYF.

The sample holds a few counts of this clone. The rearrangement uses TRBV21-1 and TRBJ2-2; no check of the table's D call, TRBD2, against the DNA was made. TRBV21-1 is classified as a pseudogene. This CDR3 spans 19 amino acids. CDR3 DNA sequence: TGTGCCAGCAGCCTCACGTACCCCGTTAGCGGGAGTGACACCGGGGAGCTGTTTTTT. This encodes CASSLTYPVSGSDTGELFF.

The rearrangement joins TRBV11-3 to TRBJ2-1, with 8 nucleotides matching TRBD2. CDR1 and CDR2 (germline): SGHNT, YENEEA. Germline trimming cut 5 bases from V and 12 bases from J; bases unmatched to any gene: 3. CDR3 size: 11 residues. The CDR3 region has the DNA TGTGCCAGCAGCCCGAGCGGGAGGCAGTTCTTC. It codes for CASSPSGRQFF.

V gene TRBV27 combines with J gene TRBJ2-1, with 7 bases fitting TRBD2. V trimming: 5 bases; J trimming: 6 bases; junction bases outside the gene matches: 4. CDR3 length: 13 residues. Looked up from germline, CDR1 is MNHEY and CDR2 is SMNVEV (reference sequence). The CDR3: CASSVASGNEQFF. The CDR3 bases are TGTGCCAGCAGTGTTGCTAGCGGCAATGAGCAGTTCTTC.

This chain joins TRBV5-8 and TRBJ2-7, with 7 bases identical to TRBD1. Per the germline V gene, CDR1 is SGHTS and CDR2 is YDEGEE. This CDR3 is 15 amino acids long. With 0 bases clipped from V and 2 bases from J, the junction kept 5 bases outside the gene matches. CDR3 sequence reads: CASSLAGQDTYEQYF. In nucleotides, the CDR3 is TGTGCCAGCAGCTTGGCCGGACAGGACACCTACGAGCAGTACTTC. The variable domain in full, with the rest retrieved from reference TRBV5-8 and TRBJ2-7, is EAGVTQSPTHLIKTRGQQATLRCSPISGHTSVYWYQQALGLGLQFLLWYDEGEERNRGNFPPRFSGRQFPNYSSELNVNALELEDSALYLCASSLAGQDTYEQYFGPGTRLTVT.

The chain joins TRBV4-1 to TRBJ2-6; possibly TRBD2 for D (5 bases). This CDR3 spans 18 amino acids. V was pared by 2 bases and J by 0 bases, with 14 bases between. Germline V gene sequence: CDR1 MGHRA, CDR2 YSYEKL. In DNA form, the CDR3 reads TGCGCCAGCAGCCAACCACCCGGGATCGGCTCTGGGGCCAACGTCCTGACTTTC. Protein: CASSQPPGIGSGANVLTF.

Only one count was recorded for this clone. This rearrangement joins TRBV29-1 to TRBJ2-5, with 7 bases matching TRBD1. The germline V gene has CDR1 SQVTM and CDR2 ANQGSEA. The CDR3 consists of 12 residues. The V and J ends lost 2 bases and 5 bases, in that order; junction bases with no gene match: 2. CDR3 amino acids: CSVERGPETQYF. The DNA for the CDR3 is TGCAGCGTTGAAAGGGGGCCGGAGACCCAGTACTTC.

A single count supports this clone. The chain carries TRBV11-1 and TRBJ2-7; D possibly corresponds to TRBD1 (6 bases). This CDR3 spans 14 amino acids. V dropped 7 bases and J dropped 4 bases, with 17 bases sitting between them. Germline V gene lookup returns CDR1 SGHAT and CDR2 FQDESV (reference sequence). CDR3 sequence (DNA): TGTGCCAGCACCCCGTCGGACAGACCATACGAGCAGTACTTC. Its protein product is CASTPSDRPYEQYF.

V gene TRBV19 combines with J gene TRBJ1-1, with 10 positions matching TRBD1. The CDR3 is 15 amino acids. Germline V gene data show CDR1 as LNHDA and CDR2 as SQIVND (reference sequence). V dropped 5 bases and J dropped 1; count of bases not matched to a gene: 4. CDR3 bases: TGTGCCAGTAGTTGCGGACAGGGGGGGAACACTGAAGCTTTCTTT. Translation: CASSCGQGGNTEAFF.

This sequence joins TRBV27 and TRBJ2-2; 13 bases line up with TRBD2. The V segment lost 1 base and the J segment 4 bases; nucleotides outside the gene matches: 21. The CDR3 extends over 23 amino acids. Germline V gene lookup returns CDR1 MNHEY and CDR2 SMNVEV (reference sequence). The CDR3 spells CASSLYYHPAHGLAGVLTGELFF. In nucleotides, the CDR3 is TGTGCCAGCAGTTTATATTACCACCCCGCCCACGGACTAGCGGGAGTTCTCACCGGGGAGCTGTTTTTT.

V and J are TRBV11-3 and TRBJ2-6; a weak D match, TRBD1 (6 bases). Germline V gene sequence: CDR1 SGHNT, CDR2 YENEEA. The CDR3 has 16 residues. With 6 bases removed from V and 4 bases from J, the gap between germline ends came to 16 bases. The CDR3 DNA follows: TGTGCCAGCAGTGGACAGAAGGGAACAGGGGCCAACGTCCTGACTTTC. It yields the protein CASSGQKGTGANVLTF.

The chain couples TRBV4-2 to TRBJ1-1, with TRBD1 as a possible D gene (5 bases). Germline V gives CDR1 LGHNA, CDR2 YNFKEQ. Trimming removed 3 bases at V and 0 bases at J, with 11 bases between. CDR3 length equals 15 residues. CDR3 sequence (DNA): TGTGCCAGCAGCCAGGGCGGACACTTGAACACTGAAGCTTTCTTT. It translates to CASSQGGHLNTEAFF.

The J gene is TRBJ2-7, the V gene TRBV4-1, with 10 bases lining up with TRBD2. The CDR3 consists of 14 residues. CDR1 MGHRA and CDR2 YSYEKL come from the germline V gene. The V and J ends lost 8 bases and 2 bases, in that order; junction bases with no gene match: 6. As DNA, the CDR3 is TGCGCCAGCCGGACTAGCGGTGCCCCCTACGAGCAGTACTTC. Translating gives CASRTSGAPYEQYF.

This clone was seen a single time. V is TRBV5-4 and J is TRBJ2-3; 9 bases map to TRBD1. The CDR3 is made up of 15 amino acids. V lost 4 bases to trimming and J lost 11 bases; unmatched junction nucleotides: 14. Germline CDR1 SGHNT, CDR2 YYREEE (reference sequence). The CDR3 bases are TGTGCCAGCAGCCCCCTCGGACAGGGGCACAGTAGGCAGTATTTT. Translating it yields CASSPLGQGHSRQYF.

The chain carries TRBV5-4 and TRBJ2-5; D is unresolved. Germline V gene data show CDR1 as SGHNT and CDR2 as YYREEE (reference sequence). This CDR3 has 14 residues. The V end lost 4 bases, the J end lost 2 bases, and 12 bases lay between the germline ends. CDR3 sequence reads: CASSPGSVQETQYF. The DNA for the CDR3 is TGTGCCAGCAGCCCCGGGTCCGTGCAAGAGACCCAGTACTTC. The variable domain in full, completed from reference TRBV5-4 and TRBJ2-5, reads ETGVTQSPTHLIKTRGQQVTLRCSSQSGHNTVSWYQQALGQGPQFIFQYYREEENGRGNFPPRFSGLQFPNYSSELNVNALELDDSALYLCASSPGSVQETQYFGPGTRLLVL.